The source of this T cell receptor (beta chain) is a study of blood T cell repertoires in COVID-19 (dated by TCRdb to about 2020). Looking at the study overall: Samples covering the acute and convalescent phases of COVID-19 were provided by collaborators in the United States, Italy and Spain. The material from the prospective study consisted of cDNA or gDNA derived from T cells, B-cell-depleted T cells, or PBMCs. The dataset comprised deeply sampled blood TCRbeta repertoires from subjects exposed to, actively infected with, or recovered from COVID-19. The repertoires were made available in a free public database intended to serve as a resource for research on the immune response to SARS-CoV-2. Samples were obtained from the ongoing ImmuneRACE study (first 160 participants) and from 1,254 subjects provided by 6 global collaborators. Nearly every sample came with metadata listing a de-identified subject ID, COVID-19 status, age in years and sex. Where HLA class I and class II types were available, the types were taken from metadata supplied by the sample provider, not from assay-based typing.

The paper's findings and limits, for the study overall: How much clinical and demographic metadata was included differed by source and by participant, and the metadata was provided uncurated.

Deletion took 2 bases off V and 0 bases off J, with a span of 7 bases between the germline ends. The cysteine opens and the phenylalanine closes a CDR3 of 13 amino acids. The entry retains the CDR3 DNA only, 39 bases that are in frame from base 1. CDR1 SQVTM and CDR2 ANQGSEA were looked up in the germline V gene. TCRbeta CDR3 regions were amplified from genomic DNA by means of the immunoSEQ Assay, a bias-controlled multiplex PCR. The paper's processing steps were these. The number of nucleated cells in each sample was estimated from the amplification of reference gene primers within the assay. To quantify the absolute abundance of each unique TCRbeta CDR3 rearrangement, sequence reads were collapsed and filtered. For each sample, productive Simpson clonality was calculated by taking the square root of Simpson's diversity index across productive rearrangements. TCRdb carries this immuneACCESS record with in-frame sequences only. Its versions omit some clonotypes, under half of them owing to an unresolved V gene in the studies checked, with the rest unexplained. That table gives V, J and clone size, and the DNA gave D and trimming. This sample is represented by about 81,000 clones; around 85% of them were singletons. Clones ranked in the top ten supply 13% to 15% of the sample.

As regards this clone: The clone's antigen remains unknown. One base away there is no much larger clone; base qualities are not given.

The collaborating institutions used their own protocols to collect whole blood in K2EDTA tubes. For TCRbeta analysis, collaborators shipped samples as frozen whole blood, isolated PBMCs, or DNA extracted from either of those sample types. Sequenced: peripheral blood. Recombination connected TRBV29-1 to TRBJ1-1, with an unclear D gene assignment. This TCR was sampled from a woman aged 70-85 years with acute or convalescent COVID-19. The nucleotide sequence is TGCAGCGTTGAACAGTTATTGAACACTGAAGCTTTCTTT. The translation is CSVEQLLNTEAFF.